The clone carrying this T cell receptor beta chain appeared a few times. Its antigen is unidentified. Germline V gene data show CDR1 as LGHDT and CDR2 as YNNKEL (reference sequence). Trimming shortened V by 4 bases and J by 5 bases, and 17 bases separated the two germline ends. The CDR3 sequence is 15 residues long. TCRdb redid the calling of the 5' RACE reads with MiXCR, one entry per CDR3 protein. The data contain fewer than 4,500 distinct CDR3 sequences, under 6.5% of them singletons. This entry belongs to a study of spatial heterogeneity in lung cancer. Time point: sample taken at primary tumor resection. The authors sequenced whole RNA from tumor, nontumor lung or frozen PBMC without sorting. Study-level points and caveats: Tumor mutation counts were tracked by expanded intratumoral alpha and beta TCR counts.

The chain carries TRBV3-1 and TRBJ1-2, with D maybe TRBD1 (5 bases). The TCR sequence derives from a male donor with early-stage non-small cell lung cancer. Here the sequenced sample was lung tumor tissue, taken at surgery. The CDR3: CASSLAGPGEYGYTF. The DNA for the CDR3 is TGTGCCAGCAGCCTCGCAGGGCCCGGAGAGTATGGCTACACCTTC.